This T cell receptor (beta chain) is drawn from a study of blood T cell repertoires in COVID-19. TCRdb's copy holds only in-frame clones and misses some; the assay was immunoSEQ multiplex PCR. The sample shows 200,000 to 250,000 clones, roughly 85% of them seen only once. This CDR3 is built from 15 residues. The receptor was isolated from a middle-aged woman who had been exposed to COVID-19. The V gene is TRBV21-1, the J gene TRBJ2-1; the D call in the table, TRBD1, was not verified against the DNA. TRBV21-1 is a listed pseudogene. The sequenced material came from PBMCs or T cells enriched from blood (not recorded which). For the CDR3, the DNA is TGTGCCAGCAGCAAAGGAAGGGACAGTTACAATGAGCAGTTCTTC. It is translated as CASSKGRDSYNEQFF.